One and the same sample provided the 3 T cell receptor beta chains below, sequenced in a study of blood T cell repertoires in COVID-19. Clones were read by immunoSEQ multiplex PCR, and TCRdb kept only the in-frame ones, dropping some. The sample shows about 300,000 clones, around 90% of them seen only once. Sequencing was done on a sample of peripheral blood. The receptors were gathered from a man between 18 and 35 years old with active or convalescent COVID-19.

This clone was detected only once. DNA for the CDR3: TGTGCCATCAGTGCTAACGGGGAGCTGTTTTTT. Protein: CAISANGELFF. This sequence joins TRBV10-3 and TRBJ2-2; no firm D call. The germline V gene encodes CDR1 ENHRY and CDR2 SYGVKD. There are 11 residues in the CDR3. The V end was cut by 4 bases, the J end by 7 bases, with 4 bases between.

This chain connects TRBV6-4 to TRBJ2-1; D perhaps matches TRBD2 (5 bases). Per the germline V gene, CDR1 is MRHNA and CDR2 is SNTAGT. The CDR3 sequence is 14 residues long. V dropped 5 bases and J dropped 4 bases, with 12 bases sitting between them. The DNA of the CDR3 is TGTGCCAGCAGTCCGAGACCGGGATACAATGAGCAGTTCTTC. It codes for CASSPRPGYNEQFF.

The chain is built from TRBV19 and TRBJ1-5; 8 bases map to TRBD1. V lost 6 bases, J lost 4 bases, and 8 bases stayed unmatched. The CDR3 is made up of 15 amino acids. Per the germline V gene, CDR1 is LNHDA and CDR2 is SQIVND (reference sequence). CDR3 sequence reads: CASRDLDRGNQPQHF. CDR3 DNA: TGTGCCAGTAGGGACCTCGACAGGGGTAATCAGCCCCAGCATTTT.